This TCR beta chain was documented in a study of prognosis after radiotherapy for stage I lung cancer. Template was genomic DNA; TCR beta CDR3 amplified in two multiplex PCR rounds. It was primers specific to each TRBV and TRBJ gene that first-round PCR used. TCRdb redid the calling of the multiplex PCR reads with MiXCR, one entry per CDR3 protein. This sample has about 34,000 distinct CDR3 sequences; under 40% occur once, and the top ten carry around 17%. This clonotype was counted ten times or more. Its antigen is not identified. The V and J ends lost 4 bases and 2 bases respectively, with 16 bases between them. The germline V gene encodes CDR1 SGHRS and CDR2 YFSETQ. CDR3 length: 16 amino acids. Study-wide results and caveats: After stereotactic body radiation therapy, median unique TCR clones were some 6,900, down from approximately 11,000.

The source material was PBMCs, sampled before or after stereotactic body radiation therapy (not recorded which). The rearrangement links TRBV5-1 to TRBJ2-1; D perhaps matches TRBD2 (6 bases). The origin of this receptor is a donor aged 50 or older with non-small cell lung cancer. The CDR3: CASSPAASVAYNEQFF. CDR3 DNA sequence: TGCGCCAGCAGCCCGGCTGCTAGCGTGGCCTACAATGAGCAGTTCTTC.